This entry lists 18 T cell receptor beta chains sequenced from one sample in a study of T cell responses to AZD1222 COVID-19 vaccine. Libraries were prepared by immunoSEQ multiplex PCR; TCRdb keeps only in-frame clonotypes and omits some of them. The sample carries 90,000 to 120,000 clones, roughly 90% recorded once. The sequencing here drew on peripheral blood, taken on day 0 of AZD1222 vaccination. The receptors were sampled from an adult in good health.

The chain's CDR3 is CASKETGRGNQPQHF. DNA of the CDR3: TGTGCCAGCAAAGAGACAGGCCGTGGCAATCAGCCCCAGCATTTT. The V call is TRBV6-5, the J call TRBJ1-5; TRBD1 might be the D (6 bases). From germline, CDR1 is MNHEY and CDR2 SVGAGI. CDR3 length: 15 amino acids. V gave up 7 bases and J gave up 2 bases, with 15 bases separating them.

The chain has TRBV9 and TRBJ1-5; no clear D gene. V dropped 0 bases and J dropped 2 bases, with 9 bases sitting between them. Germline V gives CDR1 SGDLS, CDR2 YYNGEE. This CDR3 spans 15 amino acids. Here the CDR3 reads CASSVGGSGNQPQHF. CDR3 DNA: TGTGCCAGCAGCGTAGGAGGGTCGGGCAATCAGCCCCAGCATTTT.

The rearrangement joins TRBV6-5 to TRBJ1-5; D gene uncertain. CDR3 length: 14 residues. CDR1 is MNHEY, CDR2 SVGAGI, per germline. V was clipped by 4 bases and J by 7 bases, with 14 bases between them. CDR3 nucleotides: TGTGCCAGCAGTTTAGCTGGCCCCGGACAGCCCCAGCATTTT. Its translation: CASSLAGPGQPQHF.

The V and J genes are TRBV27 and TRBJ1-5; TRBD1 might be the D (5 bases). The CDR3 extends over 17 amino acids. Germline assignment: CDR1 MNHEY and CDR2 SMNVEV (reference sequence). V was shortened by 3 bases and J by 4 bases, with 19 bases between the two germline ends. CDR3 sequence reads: CASSLTGSQGGNQPQHF. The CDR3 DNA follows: TGTGCCAGCAGTTTGACTGGCTCTCAGGGTGGAAATCAGCCCCAGCATTTT.

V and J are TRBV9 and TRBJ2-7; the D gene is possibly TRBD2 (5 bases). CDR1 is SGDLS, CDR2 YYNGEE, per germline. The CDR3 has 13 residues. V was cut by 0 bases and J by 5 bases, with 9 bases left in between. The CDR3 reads CASSVAPGNEQYF. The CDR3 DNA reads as TGTGCCAGCAGCGTAGCCCCCGGGAACGAGCAGTACTTC.

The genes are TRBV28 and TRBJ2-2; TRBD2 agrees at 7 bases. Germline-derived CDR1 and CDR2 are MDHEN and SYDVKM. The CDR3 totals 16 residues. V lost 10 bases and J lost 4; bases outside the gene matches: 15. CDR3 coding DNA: TGTGCCACTATGGAGCTAGCGGAAAGGAGCACCGGGGAGCTGTTTTTT. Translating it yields CATMELAERSTGELFF.

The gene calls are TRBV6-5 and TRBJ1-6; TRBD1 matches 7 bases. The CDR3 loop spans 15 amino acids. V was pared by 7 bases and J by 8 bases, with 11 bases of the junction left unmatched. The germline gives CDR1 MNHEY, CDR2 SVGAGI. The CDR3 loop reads CASNPQTGFDSPLHF. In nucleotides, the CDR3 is TGTGCCAGCAATCCCCAGACAGGGTTCGATTCACCCCTCCACTTT.

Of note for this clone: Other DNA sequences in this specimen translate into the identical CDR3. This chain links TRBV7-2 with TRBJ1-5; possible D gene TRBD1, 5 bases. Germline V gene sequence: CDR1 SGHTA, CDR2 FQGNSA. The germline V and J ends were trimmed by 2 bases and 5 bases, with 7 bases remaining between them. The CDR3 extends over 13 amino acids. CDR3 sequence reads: CASSLTGDQPQHF. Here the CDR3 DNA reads TGTGCCAGCAGCTTAACAGGTGATCAGCCCCAGCATTTT.

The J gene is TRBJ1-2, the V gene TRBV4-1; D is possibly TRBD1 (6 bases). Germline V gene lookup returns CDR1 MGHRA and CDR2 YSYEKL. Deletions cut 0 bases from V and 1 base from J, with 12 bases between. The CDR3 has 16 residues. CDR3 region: CASSQEWGGINYGYTF. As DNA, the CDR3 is TGCGCCAGCAGCCAAGAGTGGGGGGGCATTAACTATGGCTACACCTTC.

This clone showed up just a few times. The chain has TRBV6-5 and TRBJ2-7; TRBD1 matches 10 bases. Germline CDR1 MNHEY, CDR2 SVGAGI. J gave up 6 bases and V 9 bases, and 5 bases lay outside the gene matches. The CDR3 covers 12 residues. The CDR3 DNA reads TGTGCCAGAGGGACAGGGGAGGGCGAGCAGTACTTC. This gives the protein CARGTGEGEQYF.

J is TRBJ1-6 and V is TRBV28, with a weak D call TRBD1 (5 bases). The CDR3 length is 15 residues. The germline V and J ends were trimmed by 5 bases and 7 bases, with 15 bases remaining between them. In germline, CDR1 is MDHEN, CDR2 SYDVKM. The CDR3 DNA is TGTGCCAGCAGTCCGACAGTGCCTAAGAATTCACCCCTCCACTTT. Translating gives CASSPTVPKNSPLHF.

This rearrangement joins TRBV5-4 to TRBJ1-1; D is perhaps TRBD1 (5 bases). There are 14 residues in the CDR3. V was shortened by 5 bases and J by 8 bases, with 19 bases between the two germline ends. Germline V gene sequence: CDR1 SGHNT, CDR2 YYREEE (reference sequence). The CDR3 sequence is CASRDPGGRGEAFF. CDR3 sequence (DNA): TGTGCCAGCAGAGACCCCGGGGGTCGTGGGGAAGCTTTCTTT. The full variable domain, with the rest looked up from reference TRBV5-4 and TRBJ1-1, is ETGVTQSPTHLIKTRGQQVTLRCSSQSGHNTVSWYQQALGQGPQFIFQYYREEENGRGNFPPRFSGLQFPNYSSELNVNALELDDSALYLCASRDPGGRGEAFFGQGTRLTVV.

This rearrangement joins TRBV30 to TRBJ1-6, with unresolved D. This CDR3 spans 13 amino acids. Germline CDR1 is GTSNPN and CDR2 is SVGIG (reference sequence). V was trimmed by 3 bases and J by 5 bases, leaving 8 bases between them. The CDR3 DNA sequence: TGTGCCTGGAGGGGCTTCAATAATTCACCCCTCCACTTT. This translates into CAWRGFNNSPLHF.

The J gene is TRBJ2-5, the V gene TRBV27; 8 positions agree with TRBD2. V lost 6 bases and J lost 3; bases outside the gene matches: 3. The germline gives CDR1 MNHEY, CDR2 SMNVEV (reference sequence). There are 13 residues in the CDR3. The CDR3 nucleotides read TGTGCCAGCAGGGGACTAGAGGAAGAGACCCAGTACTTC. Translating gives CASRGLEEETQYF.

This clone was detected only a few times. CDR3 residues: CSARYGGTEYF. CDR3 DNA sequence: TGCAGTGCTAGATATGGGGGGACGGAATACTTC. This rearrangement joins TRBV20-1 to TRBJ2-5; a possible D gene is TRBD2 (6 bases). This CDR3 is built from 11 residues. Trimming stripped 2 bases from V and 14 bases from J, with 15 bases between. Germline CDR1 and CDR2: DFQATT and SNEGSKA (reference sequence).

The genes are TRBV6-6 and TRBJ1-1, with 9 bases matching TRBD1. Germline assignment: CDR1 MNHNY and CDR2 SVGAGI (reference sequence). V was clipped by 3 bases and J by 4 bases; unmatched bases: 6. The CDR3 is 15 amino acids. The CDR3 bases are TGTGCCAGCAGTTATACACAGGGGGCTCCCACTGAAGCTTTCTTT. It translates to CASSYTQGAPTEAFF.

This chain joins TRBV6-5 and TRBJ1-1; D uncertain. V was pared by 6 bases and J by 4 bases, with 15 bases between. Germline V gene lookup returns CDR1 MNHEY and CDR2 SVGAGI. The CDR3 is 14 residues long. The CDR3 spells CASRPDGVGTEAFF. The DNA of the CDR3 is TGTGCCAGCAGACCGGACGGTGTCGGCACTGAAGCTTTCTTT.

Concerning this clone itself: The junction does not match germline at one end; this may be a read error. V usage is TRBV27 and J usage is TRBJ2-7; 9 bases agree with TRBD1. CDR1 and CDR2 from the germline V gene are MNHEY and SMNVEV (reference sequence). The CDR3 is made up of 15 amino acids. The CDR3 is CASSLPGQGSHEQYF. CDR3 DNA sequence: TGTGCCAGCAGTTTACCGGGACAGGGCTCCCACGAGCAGTACTTC.